This TCR beta chain was observed in a study of T cell changes during pregnancy in multiple sclerosis. Profiled with immunoSEQ multiplex PCR; TCRdb holds only in-frame clones, not every one. Of fewer than 130,000 clones detected, just over 90% appear once; the ten largest clones hold about 3%. This CDR3 is 15 amino acids long. Germline V gene lookup returns CDR1 SGDLS and CDR2 YYNGEE. V was clipped by 0 bases and J by 5 bases; unmatched bases: 6. The J gene is TRBJ2-3, the V gene TRBV9; TRBD2 matches at 7 bases. The receptor was isolated from a female donor with multiple sclerosis, enrolled in a pregnancy study. Sequenced material: peripheral blood, taken after pregnancy. This CDR3 is CASSVVGGEGDTQYF. The CDR3, as DNA: TGTGCCAGCAGCGTAGTGGGGGGGGAAGGAGATACGCAGTATTTT.